One and the same sample provided the 20 T cell receptor beta chains below, sequenced in a study of blood T cell repertoires in COVID-19. Measured with immunoSEQ multiplex PCR; TCRdb has only the in-frame clones, and not every one. Of about 160,000 clones in the sample, approximately 87% are singletons; the top ten hold about 4.6%. The sequencing input was PBMCs or T cells enriched from blood (not recorded which). Source of these receptors: a woman between 45 and 65 years old who had recovered from COVID-19.

This chain links TRBV9 with TRBJ1-1, with D unresolved. This CDR3 contains 13 residues. With 2 bases removed from V and 3 bases from J, the gap between germline ends came to 8 bases. Per germline, CDR1 SGDLS and CDR2 YYNGEE. CDR3 DNA sequence: TGTGCCAGCAGCGTTGGGAGGGACACTGAAGCTTTCTTT. As protein: CASSVGRDTEAFF.

The chain has TRBV5-8 and TRBJ2-3; TRBD1 matches at 7 bases. This CDR3 comprises 15 residues. The trim removed 2 bases at V and 0 bases at J, leaving 3 bases unmatched. The germline gives CDR1 SGHTS, CDR2 YDEGEE. CDR3 protein: CASSLPGQSTDTQYF. CDR3 nucleotides: TGTGCCAGCAGCTTACCGGGACAGAGCACAGATACGCAGTATTTT.

To note about this clone: This same CDR3 is encoded by further DNA sequences in the sample. V is TRBV30 and J is TRBJ2-7; no clear D. Germline V gives CDR1 GTSNPN, CDR2 SVGIG (reference sequence). V gave up 2 bases and J gave up 4 bases, with 6 bases separating them. This CDR3 region has 11 residues. The DNA for the CDR3 is TGTGCCTGGAGTTCCGGGTACGAGCAGTACGTC. It is translated as CAWSSGYEQYV.

This chain joins TRBV11-2 and TRBJ2-6; D gene uncertain. The germline CDR1 and CDR2 sequences are SGHAT and FQNNGV. The germline V and J ends were trimmed by 4 bases and 0 bases, with 19 bases remaining between them. The length of the CDR3 is 19 residues. Here the CDR3 DNA reads TGTGCCAGCAGCTCCTTATATTCTCTCTCCTACTCTGGGGCCAACGTCCTGACTTTC. It is translated as CASSSLYSLSYSGANVLTF. Full variable domain (missing parts from reference TRBV11-2 and TRBJ2-6): EAGVAQSPRYKIIEKRQSVAFWCNPISGHATLYWYQQILGQGPKLLIQFQNNGVVDDSQLPKDRFSAERLKGVDSTLKIQPAKLEDSAVYLCASSSLYSLSYSGANVLTFGAGSRLTVL.

V gene TRBV5-6 combines with J gene TRBJ1-2; D is possibly TRBD1 (6 bases). Trimming took 2 bases from V and 2 from J, leaving 13 bases between them. The CDR3 is 15 residues long. CDR1 SGHDT and CDR2 YYEEEE come from the germline V gene. The CDR3 coding sequence is TGTGCCAGCAGCTTTTTCTACAGGGAGAACTATGGCTACACCTTC. Protein product: CASSFFYRENYGYTF.

This clone was seen a single time. V usage is TRBV11-2 and J usage is TRBJ2-1, with TRBD1 as a possible D gene (5 bases). Trimming took off 1 base at V and 4 bases at J, with 11 bases between the two ends. The CDR3 extends over 15 amino acids. From germline, CDR1 is SGHAT and CDR2 FQNNGV. The CDR3 loop reads CASSLVGHQYNEQFF. The CDR3 region has the DNA TGTGCCAGCAGCTTAGTTGGACACCAATACAATGAGCAGTTCTTC.

V is TRBV21-1 and J is TRBJ2-6; TRBD1 is taken as the D call from the table, unchecked against the DNA. TRBV21-1 constitutes a pseudogene. This CDR3 is built from 22 residues. The CDR3 region is CASSKEKPLFQGKTSGANVLTF. DNA of the CDR3: TGTGCCAGCAGCAAAGAAAAACCATTATTTCAGGGCAAGACCTCTGGGGCCAACGTCCTGACTTTC.

The sample holds a few counts of this clone. The chain recombines TRBV2 with TRBJ1-1, with D uncertain. Trimming removed 2 bases from V and 6 bases from J, with 7 bases in between. This CDR3 spans 12 amino acids. Germline CDR1 SNHLY, CDR2 FYNNEI. CDR3 DNA sequence: TGTGCCAGCAGTGAATCTGGGCCTGAAGCTTTCTTT. It translates to CASSESGPEAFF.

The genes are TRBV30 and TRBJ1-6; 7 positions agree with TRBD1. The germline V gene encodes CDR1 GTSNPN and CDR2 SVGIG (reference sequence). Trimming took 5 bases from V and 10 from J; bases not matched to a gene: 11. The CDR3 extends over 14 amino acids. In DNA form, the CDR3 reads TGTGCCTGGGACCTCGGACAGGAATCGTCACCCCTCCACTTT. Amino acids: CAWDLGQESSPLHF.

This clone was detected only a few times. The genes are TRBV5-5 and TRBJ2-1; 8 bases are a match to TRBD1. Germline loops: CDR1 SGHKS, CDR2 YYEKEE (reference sequence). V lost 0 bases and J lost 8; bases outside the gene matches: 13. This CDR3 contains 17 residues. The CDR3 sequence is CASSLAGGQGALDEQFF. The DNA for the CDR3 is TGTGCCAGCAGCTTGGCAGGGGGGCAGGGGGCCCTGGATGAGCAGTTCTTC.

This rearrangement joins TRBV10-3 to TRBJ1-4, with D tentatively TRBD1 (6 bases). CDR3 length: 16 residues. Per the germline V gene, CDR1 is ENHRY and CDR2 is SYGVKD. The V and J ends lost 2 bases and 5 bases respectively, with 15 bases between them. CDR3 loop: CAISERWAQGNEKLFF. The DNA of the CDR3 is TGTGCCATCAGTGAGCGGTGGGCGCAGGGGAATGAAAAACTGTTTTTT.

This clone was seen a handful of times. The V and J genes are TRBV28 and TRBJ2-7; 10 bases fit TRBD1. Germline CDR1 reads MDHEN; CDR2 reads SYDVKM. V was pared by 5 bases and J by 6 bases, with 1 base of the junction left unmatched. This CDR3 is 12 amino acids long. The CDR3 nucleotides are TGTGCCAGCAGTCGGACAGGGGGCGAGCAGTACGTC. It translates to CASSRTGGEQYV.

The rearrangement joins TRBV5-1 to TRBJ2-5; D perhaps matches TRBD1 (6 bases). CDR1 is SGHRS and CDR2 is YFSETQ in the germline V gene. V gave up 0 bases and J gave up 9 bases, with 12 bases separating them. CDR3 length equals 13 residues. CDR3 residues: CASSLEQGWSQYF. CDR3 nucleotides: TGCGCCAGCAGCTTGGAACAGGGCTGGTCCCAGTACTTC.

This chain links TRBV28 with TRBJ1-4; 7 bases match TRBD1. Per the germline V gene, CDR1 is MDHEN and CDR2 is SYDVKM. The CDR3 sequence is 15 residues long. Unmatched junction bases numbered 11, after V lost 8 bases and J lost 5 bases. This CDR3 is CASGTSGQSNEKLFF. The CDR3 DNA reads as TGTGCCAGCGGAACTTCGGGACAGTCAAATGAAAAACTGTTTTTT.

The chain employs TRBV11-2 and TRBJ1-3, with a tentative D call TRBD1 (5 bases). In germline, CDR1 is SGHAT, CDR2 FQNNGV. This CDR3 has 13 residues. Trimming stripped 3 bases from V and 6 bases from J, with 9 bases between. The CDR3 DNA is TGTGCCAGCAGCTTTGGGGCGGAAAACACCATATATTTT. Protein: CASSFGAENTIYF.

V and J are TRBV30 and TRBJ1-2; 7 bases match TRBD1. CDR3 length: 16 amino acids. Germline V gene data show CDR1 as GTSNPN and CDR2 as SVGIG (reference sequence). The V and J ends lost 0 bases and 1 base, in that order; junction bases with no gene match: 8. CDR3 sequence (DNA): TGTGCCTGGAGTGTACAGAGGGGACAGATTAACTATGGCTACACCTTC. It translates to CAWSVQRGQINYGYTF.

The rearrangement uses TRBV5-1 and TRBJ1-5; no definite D call. V gave up 5 bases and J gave up 6 bases, with 15 bases separating them. CDR1 SGHRS and CDR2 YFSETQ come from the germline V gene. The CDR3 length is 14 residues. CDR3 nucleotide sequence: TGCGCCAGCAGTTTCACTGTTGGTAGTCAGCCCCAGCATTTT. It encodes CASSFTVGSQPQHF.

This clone was counted between two and nine times. This chain uses TRBV6-5 with TRBJ1-1; 7 bases match TRBD1. Trimming cost V 5 bases and J 1 base; bases outside gene matches: 4. The CDR3 consists of 14 residues. Germline CDR1 reads MNHEY; CDR2 reads SVGAGI. DNA for the CDR3: TGTGCCAGCAGTACCCGGACAGGGAACACTGAAGCTTTCTTT. Its translation is CASSTRTGNTEAFF.

The rearrangement links TRBV19 to TRBJ2-1, with D unresolved. The CDR3 totals 16 residues. Between the trimmed V and J ends, which lost 0 bases and 0 bases, there was a span of 9 bases. Germline assignment: CDR1 LNHDA and CDR2 SQIVND (reference sequence). CDR3 amino acids: CASSIESDYSYNEQFF. The CDR3 DNA reads as TGTGCCAGTAGTATAGAGAGCGATTACTCCTACAATGAGCAGTTCTTC.

This clone was counted a single time. This chain connects TRBV28 to TRBJ2-7, with 12 bases aligning to TRBD2. Germline CDR1 is MDHEN and CDR2 is SYDVKM. This CDR3 has 16 amino acids. V gave up 6 bases and J gave up 3 bases; unmatched junction bases: 9. The CDR3 reads CASSPGTSGRVYEQYV. CDR3 sequence (DNA): TGTGCCAGCAGCCCCGGGACTAGCGGGCGAGTCTACGAGCAGTACGTC.